The rows below give T cell receptor beta chains drawn from one sample of a study of spatial heterogeneity in lung cancer. TCRdb itself ran the 5' RACE reads through MiXCR, one entry per CDR3 protein. Among around 23,000 distinct CDR3 sequences listed, under 7.5% were seen once. The sequenced sample was lung tumor tissue, obtained at surgery. Source of these receptors: a male donor with early-stage non-small cell lung cancer. Each CDR3 is given with its conserved first and last residue. The D gene is left open where the match is weak. The size field is filled for only some rows; it gives once, few, many or a size class.

CDR3	DNA	J	V	size	D
CASSSLAGGYEQYF	TGTGCCAGCAGTTCACTAGCGGGGGGCTACGAGCAGTACTTC	TRBJ2-7	TRBV6-5	many	TRBD2
CASTRTGAGANVLTF	TGTGCCAGTACCCGGACAGGGGCTGGGGCCAACGTCCTGACTTTC	TRBJ2-6	TRBV19	few	TRBD1
CAIGNPGHNEQFF	TGTGCCATCGGAAACCCAGGGCACAATGAGCAGTTCTTC	TRBJ2-1	TRBV10-3	many	NA
CASSYSLVAGGRSGELFF	TGTGCCAGCAGTTACTCGTTAGTAGCGGGAGGGCGGAGCGGGGAGCTGTTTTTT	TRBJ2-2	TRBV6-6	many	TRBD2
CAISESARGTSQPQHF	TGTGCCATCAGTGAGTCTGCCAGGGGTACGTCTCAGCCCCAGCATTTT	TRBJ1-5	TRBV10-3	many	NA
CRGGGVSTDTQYF	TGCAGGGGAGGTGGAGTCTCCACAGATACGCAGTATTTT	TRBJ2-3	TRBV20-1	many	NA
CATSSAGTSGGEVFF	TGTGCCACCAGCAGCGCCGGGACTAGCGGGGGGGAGGTGTTTTTT	TRBJ2-2	TRBV15	NA	TRBD2
CASSRVLAGDEQYF	TGTGCCAGCAGCAGAGTACTGGCGGGGGACGAGCAGTACTTC	TRBJ2-7	TRBV5-4	few	TRBD2
CASSYSEGTQYF	TGTGCCAGCAGCTACTCCGAGGGCACGCAGTATTTT	TRBJ2-3	TRBV7-9	medium-sized	NA
CASSFWTATNEKLFF	TGTGCCAGCAGCTTTTGGACAGCAACTAATGAAAAACTGTTTTTT	TRBJ1-4	TRBV7-9	many	NA
CASSLAVTGADTQYF	TGTGCCAGCAGCTTAGCAGTCACCGGCGCAGATACGCAGTATTTT	TRBJ2-3	TRBV7-2	few	NA
CASSPRFDSMNTEAFF	TGTGCCAGCAGTCCCCGCTTTGACAGTATGAACACTGAAGCTTTCTTT	TRBJ1-1	TRBV6-1	few	NA
CSARDRELSYEQYF	TGCAGTGCTAGAGATCGCGAGTTGTCCTACGAGCAGTACTTC	TRBJ2-7	TRBV20-1	many	NA
CASSPWPGPGGELFF	TGTGCCAGCAGCCCCTGGCCGGGCCCAGGCGGGGAGCTGTTTTTT	TRBJ2-2	TRBV7-2	many	NA
CASSDPGRANTGELFF	TGTGCCAGCAGCGATCCAGGACGGGCGAACACCGGGGAGCTGTTTTTT	TRBJ2-2	TRBV11-1	medium-sized	NA
CAWKRPGNTGELFF	TGTGCCTGGAAAAGGCCAGGGAACACCGGGGAGCTGTTTTTT	TRBJ2-2	TRBV30	many	NA
CASKFGTHLNTEAFF	TGTGCCAGCAAGTTCGGGACACATCTGAACACTGAAGCTTTCTTT	TRBJ1-1	TRBV6-5	many	NA
CASSPWSTDTQYF	TGTGCCAGCAGCCCTTGGAGCACAGATACGCAGTATTTT	TRBJ2-3	TRBV7-2	NA	NA
CASSLRRRVEYEQYF	TGTGCCAGCAGTTTAAGAAGGAGGGTTGAGTACGAGCAGTACTTC	TRBJ2-7	TRBV12-3/TRBV12-4	NA	NA
CASSYGQGTYNEQFF	TGTGCCAGCAGTTACGGACAGGGTACCTACAATGAGCAGTTCTTC	TRBJ2-1	TRBV6-5	few	TRBD1
CATGEGAFNANTGELFF	TGTGCCACCGGGGAGGGGGCCTTCAACGCGAACACCGGGGAGCTGTTTTTT	TRBJ2-2	TRBV24-1	many	NA
CASSERGTQYF	TGTGCCAGCAGCGAAAGGGGGACGCAGTATTTT	TRBJ2-3	TRBV9	many	NA
CASSFSVGGFNEQFF	TGTGCCAGCAGCTTTTCCGTGGGGGGCTTCAATGAGCAGTTCTTC	TRBJ2-1	TRBV11-2	many	NA
CATSRDRLAGGQQFF	TGTGCCACCAGCAGAGATCGACTAGCGGGGGGGCAGCAGTTCTTC	TRBJ2-1	TRBV15	many	TRBD2
CSVTGSSYNEQFF	TGCAGCGTCACAGGTAGCTCCTACAATGAGCAGTTCTTC	TRBJ2-1	TRBV29-1	many	NA
CASSDGTRVNEQYF	TGTGCCAGCAGTGATGGGACCCGCGTCAACGAGCAGTACTTC	TRBJ2-7	TRBV2	many	NA
CAAYSFHSYEQYF	TGTGCCGCCTACAGCTTCCATTCCTACGAGCAGTACTTC	TRBJ2-7	TRBV6-6	many	NA
CASSLAGQNYEQYF	TGCGCCAGCAGCTTGGCGGGACAGAACTACGAGCAGTACTTC	TRBJ2-7	TRBV5-1	many	TRBD1
CASSLSIGGSYGYTF	TGTGCCAGCAGTTTATCGATAGGAGGAAGCTATGGCTACACCTTC	TRBJ1-2	TRBV27	many	NA
CASSYLAGAQETQYF	TGTGCCAGCAGCTATTTAGCGGGAGCGCAAGAGACCCAGTACTTC	TRBJ2-5	TRBV7-2	medium-sized	TRBD2
CASSLPNGAYGYTF	TGTGCCAGCAGCTTACCTAATGGGGCCTATGGCTACACCTTC	TRBJ1-2	TRBV5-4	NA	NA
CASSSRTSGASLTQYF	TGTGCCAGCAGCTCCAGGACTAGCGGGGCCTCATTGACCCAGTACTTC	TRBJ2-5	TRBV7-2	large	TRBD2
CASSLGLAGVGCYNEQFF	TGCGCCAGCAGTCTGGGTCTAGCGGGAGTGGGGTGTTACAATGAGCAGTTCTTC	TRBJ2-1	TRBV23-1	many	TRBD2
CSVLTGNGYTF	TGCAGCGTGTTGACAGGGAATGGCTACACCTTC	TRBJ1-2	TRBV29-1	many	TRBD1
CASSRLTSTDTQYF	TGTGCCAGCAGTCGCCTCACTAGCACAGATACGCAGTATTTT	TRBJ2-3	TRBV2	many	NA
CASSGGQGTEAFF	TGCGCCAGCAGCGGGGGACAGGGCACTGAAGCTTTCTTT	TRBJ1-1	TRBV5-1	few	TRBD1
CSVGPGQGVAGANVLTF	TGCAGCGTTGGGCCGGGACAGGGGGTAGCTGGGGCCAACGTCCTGACTTTC	TRBJ2-6	TRBV29-1	few	TRBD1
CSVVRREGLTDTQYF	TGCAGCGTTGTACGCCGGGAGGGGTTGACAGATACGCAGTATTTT	TRBJ2-3	TRBV29-1	many	TRBD2
CASSFGYREGYNVLTF	TGTGCCAGCAGCTTTGGCTACAGGGAGGGGTACAACGTCCTGACTTTC	TRBJ2-6	TRBV5-5	many	NA
CSARPRNTEAFF	TGCAGTGCCAGGCCCCGGAACACTGAAGCTTTCTTT	TRBJ1-1	TRBV20-1	NA	NA
CSARDLGANVLTF	TGCAGTGCTAGAGATCTAGGGGCCAACGTCCTGACTTTC	TRBJ2-6	TRBV20-1	many	NA
CASSGTRLFNEQFF	TGTGCCAGCAGTGGGACTAGACTCTTCAATGAGCAGTTCTTC	TRBJ2-1	TRBV2	few	TRBD2
CASSLGSGNNEQFF	TGCGCCAGCAGCTTGGGTAGCGGCAACAATGAGCAGTTCTTC	TRBJ2-1	TRBV5-1	many	NA
CASSPSVLSGGYTF	TGTGCCAGCAGCCCATCGGTCCTGAGCGGTGGCTACACCTTC	TRBJ1-2	TRBV5-5	many	NA
CASSPAYSYNEQFF	TGTGCCAGCAGCCCGGCCTACTCCTACAATGAGCAGTTCTTC	TRBJ2-1	TRBV6-4	NA	NA
CASSLVVHSTDTQYF	TGTGCCAGCAGCTTAGTGGTTCACAGCACAGATACGCAGTATTTT	TRBJ2-3	TRBV11-2	many	NA
CASTPFGGGLMDTEAFF	TGTGCCAGCACCCCCTTTGGCGGGGGGTTAATGGACACTGAAGCTTTCTTT	TRBJ1-1	TRBV11-1	few	NA
CASSPDRMDYGYTF	TGTGCCAGCTCACCCGACAGGATGGACTATGGCTACACCTTC	TRBJ1-2	TRBV18	few	NA
CASSFGGANVLTF	TGTGCCAGCAGCTTTGGTGGGGCCAACGTCCTGACTTTC	TRBJ2-6	TRBV27	many	NA